This T cell receptor beta chain was identified in a study of T-cell reconstitution after alpha-beta-depleted transplantation in children. V was trimmed by 2 bases and J by 3 bases, leaving 12 bases between them. This CDR3 has 14 residues. Per germline, CDR1 SGHRS and CDR2 YFSETQ. Using unique molecular identifiers, the investigators prepared the TCRbeta library. TCRdb recomputed calls from the PCR reads with MiXCR, one row per CDR3 protein. The table records a few hundred thousand distinct CDR3 sequences, around 12% of them present only once. This clonotype originated in a human donor who donated a stem cell graft to a child with combined immunodeficiency. The sequenced sample was PBMCs from the stem cell graft donor, obtained from the stem cell graft. The chain has TRBV5-1 and TRBJ2-7; D call uncertain. This chain's CDR3 is CASSLRDTNYEQYF. DNA of the CDR3: TGCGCCAGCAGCTTACGAGACACCAACTACGAGCAGTACTTC.